This T cell receptor beta chain was observed in a study of cytomegalovirus exposure and HLA in healthy donors. The overall study: From some 180 million T cells, an earlier analysis saw 120 million or so unique TCR beta sequences. Findings of the study overall: Diagnosis of cytomegalovirus status made by the classifier reportedly showed high specificity and sensitivity. Earlier results showed most TCR beta V segments being productive about 87% or about 30% of the time.

With V trimmed by 10 bases and J by 6 bases, 11 bases remained unmatched. CDR1 is SNHLY, CDR2 FYNNEI, per germline. This CDR3 region has 15 residues. Details on this clone: What it binds is unknown.

PCR employed 60 Vbeta and 13 Jbeta primers. Profiling relied on immunoSEQ multiplex PCR, and the TCRdb table lists in-frame clones only, not all of them. Here the sample spans 180,000 or so clones, about 77% being singletons. Though probably carrying unrecorded immune exposures, donors were nominally healthy at sampling. Sample: PBMCs. The clonotype was recovered from a woman between 25 and 40 years old in good health and CMV-seropositive. The rearrangement joins TRBV2 to TRBJ2-3; TRBD2 aligns across 12 bases. The CDR3 is CAIEGGLAGSDTQYF. CDR3 DNA sequence: TGTGCCATCGAGGGCGGACTAGCGGGGTCGGATACGCAGTATTTT.